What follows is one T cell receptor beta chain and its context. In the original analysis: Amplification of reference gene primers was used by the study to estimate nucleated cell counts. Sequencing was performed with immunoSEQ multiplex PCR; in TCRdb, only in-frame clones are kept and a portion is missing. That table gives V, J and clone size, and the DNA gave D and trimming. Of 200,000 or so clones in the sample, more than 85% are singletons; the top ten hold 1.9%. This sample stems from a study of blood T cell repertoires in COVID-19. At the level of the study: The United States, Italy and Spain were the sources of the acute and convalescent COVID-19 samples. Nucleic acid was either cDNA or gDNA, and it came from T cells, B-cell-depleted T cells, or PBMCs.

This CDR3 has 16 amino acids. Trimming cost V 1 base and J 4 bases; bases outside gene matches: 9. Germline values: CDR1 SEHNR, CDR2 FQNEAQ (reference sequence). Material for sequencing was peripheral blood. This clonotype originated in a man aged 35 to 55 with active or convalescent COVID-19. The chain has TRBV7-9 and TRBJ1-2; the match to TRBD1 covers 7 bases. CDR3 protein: CASSLEKGAGSYGYTF. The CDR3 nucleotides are TGTGCCAGCAGCTTAGAGAAGGGGGCAGGCAGCTATGGCTACACCTTC.